The 18 T cell receptor beta chains reported below all come from one sample, sequenced in a study of blood T cell repertoires in COVID-19. TCRdb's table, derived via immunoSEQ multiplex PCR, lists solely in-frame clones and lacks some. Altogether 140,000 to 150,000 clones are present, approximately 87% being singletons, with the ten largest covering more than 1%. The specimen sequenced was PBMCs or T cells enriched from blood (not recorded which). The receptors were sampled from a woman aged 30 to 39 with acute COVID-19.

This chain connects TRBV6-4 to TRBJ2-3; TRBD2 aligns across 7 bases. The CDR3 totals 14 residues. V dropped 2 bases and J dropped 4; count of bases not matched to a gene: 3. The V gene's germline CDR1 is MRHNA and CDR2 SNTAGT. The CDR3: CASSDAGAADTQYF. The DNA of the CDR3 is TGTGCCAGCAGTGACGCGGGAGCAGCAGATACGCAGTATTTT.

This clone has only one observation. The V and J genes are TRBV28 and TRBJ2-3, with 11 bases lining up with TRBD2. The length of the CDR3 is 15 residues. Looked up from germline, CDR1 is MDHEN and CDR2 is SYDVKM. J lost 4 bases, V lost 6 bases, and 6 bases had no gene match. Here the CDR3 reads CASRTSGIFADTQYF. The CDR3 coding sequence is TGTGCCAGCAGGACTAGCGGGATATTCGCAGATACGCAGTATTTT.

This clone was found a few times. This chain links TRBV5-4 with TRBJ2-2; 10 positions agree with TRBD2. The trim removed 7 bases at V and 7 bases at J, leaving 10 bases unmatched. The CDR3 sequence is 15 residues long. CDR1 SGHNT and CDR2 YYREEE come from the germline V gene (reference sequence). The DNA for the CDR3 is TGTGCCAGCGGTCGAGCGGGAGGGCCGAGCGGGGAGCTGTTTTTT. Its translation is CASGRAGGPSGELFF.

The chain links TRBV16 to TRBJ1-2; possible D gene TRBD1, 5 bases. V gave up 7 bases and J gave up 4 bases, with 10 bases separating them. Germline assignment: CDR1 KGHSY and CDR2 FQNENV. The CDR3 extends over 12 amino acids. The CDR3 DNA sequence: TGTGCCAGCACCGATGGGGCCTATGGCTACACCTTC. It yields the protein CASTDGAYGYTF.

The rearrangement joins TRBV7-8 to TRBJ1-1; no definite D call. Trimming stripped 2 bases from V and 1 base from J, with 14 bases between. The CDR3 consists of 16 residues. Germline V gene sequence: CDR1 SGHVS, CDR2 FQNEAQ. The CDR3 DNA reads as TGTGCCAGCAGCTTACCGCGGGAGAGCTCGAACACTGAAGCTTTCTTT. It codes for CASSLPRESSNTEAFF.

The chain recombines TRBV9 with TRBJ2-2, with TRBD2 identical over 9 bases. This CDR3 comprises 17 residues. In germline, CDR1 is SGDLS, CDR2 YYNGEE. V gave up 0 bases and J gave up 7 bases; unmatched junction bases: 10. The CDR3 DNA is TGTGCCAGCAGCGTAGGTAGCGGGAGATCAACGGGCGGGGAGCTGTTTTTT. Encoded protein: CASSVGSGRSTGGELFF.

The rearrangement uses TRBV3-1 (or the pseudogene TRBV3-2) and TRBJ2-4; TRBD2 matches 10 bases. J was trimmed by 4 bases and V by 5 bases; bases with no gene match: 5. CDR1 is LGHDT and CDR2 is YNNKEL in the germline V gene (reference sequence). CDR3 size: 15 residues. CDR3 DNA: TGTGCCAGCAGCTATCTAGCGGGAGCAAAAAACATTCAGTACTTC. Translated, it gives CASSYLAGAKNIQYF.

The chain uses TRBV20-1 and TRBJ2-2, with 12 positions matching TRBD2. The CDR3 sequence is 17 residues long. V lost 3 bases, J lost 0 bases, and 5 bases stayed unmatched. In germline, CDR1 is DFQATT, CDR2 SNEGSKA (reference sequence). The CDR3 loop reads CSASLPSGRANTGELFF. CDR3 in DNA: TGCAGTGCTAGTTTGCCTAGCGGGAGGGCGAACACCGGGGAGCTGTTTTTT.

In DNA form, the CDR3 reads TGTGCCAGCAGCGCAGGACAGCTCAATCAGCCCCAGCATTTT. Translation gives CASSAGQLNQPQHF. The genes are TRBV7-2 and TRBJ1-5, with D possibly being TRBD1 (6 bases). Trimming shortened V by 5 bases and J by 3 bases, and 11 bases separated the two germline ends. Germline lookup yields CDR1 SGHTA and CDR2 FQGNSA. CDR3 length equals 14 residues.

V is TRBV3-1 (or the pseudogene TRBV3-2) and J is TRBJ1-1; D remains ambiguous. The CDR3 loop spans 15 amino acids. Germline values: CDR1 LGHDT, CDR2 YNNKEL (reference sequence). The V and J ends lost 3 bases and 1 base respectively, with 12 bases between them. The CDR3 nucleotides read TGTGCCAGCAGCCACAATATGGCGGGGAACACTGAAGCTTTCTTT. Translated: CASSHNMAGNTEAFF.

V usage is TRBV10-2 and J usage is TRBJ1-1, with D tentatively TRBD1 (5 bases). The germline V gene has CDR1 WSHSY and CDR2 SAAADI. Between the trimmed V and J ends, which lost 7 bases and 1 base, there was a span of 10 bases. This CDR3 spans 13 amino acids. The CDR3 is CASTPQGNTEAFF. The CDR3 nucleotides read TGCGCCAGCACCCCGCAGGGGAACACTGAAGCTTTCTTT.

CDR3 DNA sequence: TGCGCCAGCAGCCAAGGTATTTACGGGGGCACAGATACGCAGTATTTT. It is translated as CASSQGIYGGTDTQYF. The chain couples TRBV4-1 to TRBJ2-3, with D possibly TRBD2 on 5 matching bases. CDR1 is MGHRA, CDR2 YSYEKL, per germline. V lost 1 base to trimming and J lost 1 base, with 12 bases between them. This CDR3 spans 16 amino acids.

CDR3 loop: CASSPRGGHGYTF. CDR3 nucleotide sequence: TGCGCCAGCAGCCCCAGAGGGGGACATGGCTACACCTTC. The chain combines TRBV10-2 with TRBJ1-2, with a tentative D call TRBD1 (6 bases). The CDR3 spans 13 residues. Germline CDR1 and CDR2: WSHSY and SAAADI. Between the trimmed V and J ends, which lost 6 bases and 6 bases, there was a span of 14 bases.

This rearrangement joins TRBV4-3 to TRBJ2-7, with 7 bases matching TRBD1. The CDR3 covers 15 residues. Germline V gives CDR1 LGHNA, CDR2 YSLEER. The V gene end was trimmed by 1 base and the J gene end by 4 bases; junction bases not matched to a gene: 7. The CDR3 protein is CASSQVPGQEYEQYF. DNA for the CDR3: TGCGCCAGCAGCCAAGTCCCCGGACAGGAGTACGAGCAGTACTTC.

The gene calls are TRBV9 and TRBJ2-1; 9 bases agree with TRBD1. Germline V CDR1 and CDR2: SGDLS, YYNGEE. This CDR3 is 18 amino acids long. J was trimmed by 10 bases and V by 4 bases; bases with no gene match: 21. DNA for the CDR3: TGTGCCAGCAGCCAAACCATCTATCCTGGACAGGGGTCGGGCGAGCAGTTCTTC. Translation: CASSQTIYPGQGSGEQFF.

The V gene is TRBV19, the J gene TRBJ2-7; D is unresolved. This CDR3 spans 16 amino acids. V lost 2 bases and J lost 0, with 14 bases in between. The germline CDR1 and CDR2 sequences are LNHDA and SQIVND (reference sequence). The CDR3 region has the DNA TGTGCCAGTAGTATAAGCGACGCGACTGGCTCCTACGAGCAGTACTTC. Protein product: CASSISDATGSYEQYF.

The V gene is TRBV7-9, the J gene TRBJ2-3; 11 bases are a match to TRBD1. Germline lookup yields CDR1 SEHNR and CDR2 FQNEAQ (reference sequence). V dropped 0 bases and J dropped 4; count of bases not matched to a gene: 6. The CDR3 spans 17 residues. CDR3 region: CASSLARDRGFPDTQYF. The CDR3 DNA follows: TGTGCCAGCAGCTTAGCAAGGGACAGGGGGTTCCCAGATACGCAGTATTTT.

J is TRBJ2-5 and V is TRBV28, with 10 nucleotides matching TRBD1. Per germline, CDR1 MDHEN and CDR2 SYDVKM. CDR3 length: 15 residues. The junction had 6 bases not matched to a gene; V was cut back by 6 bases and J by 2 bases. CDR3 amino acids: CASSLDRGRQETQYF. The CDR3 bases are TGTGCCAGCAGCCTTGACAGGGGGCGGCAAGAGACCCAGTACTTC.